The 21 T cell receptor beta chains below come from one sample, sequenced in a study of cytomegalovirus exposure and HLA in healthy donors. The PCR had 60 Vbeta and 13 Jbeta primers. TCRdb's copy holds only in-frame clones and misses some; the assay was immunoSEQ multiplex PCR. The table lists 150,000 to 200,000 clones, over 65% of them singletons. Sequencing was performed on PBMCs. These receptors all come from a man aged 55-75 years in good health and CMV-seronegative.

This clone has a single count. CDR3 DNA sequence: TGTGCCAGCAGTTTATTCGCAAGAGCAAAGTTCTTC. This translates into CASSLFARAKFF. This sequence joins TRBV27 and TRBJ2-1; D unresolved. The CDR3 totals 12 residues. Germline loops: CDR1 MNHEY, CDR2 SMNVEV (reference sequence). The V gene lost 1 base and the J gene lost 14 bases, with 12 bases spanning the gap.

The rearrangement links TRBV5-1 to TRBJ1-1, with 12 nucleotides matching TRBD1. Trimming at V came to 2 bases and at J to 2 bases, leaving 4 bases not matched to a gene. CDR1 and CDR2 from the germline V gene are SGHRS and YFSETQ. The CDR3 sequence is 16 residues long. The DNA of the CDR3 is TGCGCCAGCAGCTTTGCCGGGACAGGGGGCAACACTGAAGCTTTCTTT. Translation: CASSFAGTGGNTEAFF. Full variable domain (remainder filled in from reference TRBV5-1 and TRBJ1-1): KAGVTQTPRYLIKTRGQQVTLSCSPISGHRSVSWYQQTPGQGLQFLFEYFSETQRNKGNFPGRFSGRQFSNSRSEMNVSTLELGDSALYLCASSFAGTGGNTEAFFGQGTRLTVV.

V is TRBV12-5 and J is TRBJ1-5; TRBD1 aligns across 9 bases. V gave up 6 bases and J gave up 6 bases; unmatched junction bases: 6. This CDR3 comprises 14 residues. Germline lookup yields CDR1 LGHNT and CDR2 FRNRAP. The CDR3 loop is CASGDTGGGQPQHF. The CDR3 DNA reads as TGTGCTAGTGGAGACACAGGGGGCGGTCAGCCCCAGCATTTT.

The V and J genes are TRBV4-2 and TRBJ2-2; a weak D match, TRBD2 (6 bases). The CDR3 contains 19 residues. Trimming stripped 0 bases from V and 1 base from J, with 18 bases between. In germline, CDR1 is LGHNA, CDR2 YNFKEQ. The CDR3 protein is CASSQDILGGGVNTGELFF. CDR3 in DNA: TGTGCCAGCAGCCAAGATATCCTGGGAGGCGGGGTGAACACCGGGGAGCTGTTTTTT.

The V gene is TRBV11-2, the J gene TRBJ2-5; D perhaps matches TRBD2 (6 bases). The CDR3 covers 14 residues. The V end was cut by 1 base, the J end by 5 bases, with 11 bases between. Germline V gene sequence: CDR1 SGHAT, CDR2 FQNNGV. In nucleotides, the CDR3 is TGTGCCAGCAGCTTAGCCGGGGGTAGGGAGACCCAGTACTTC. Protein sequence: CASSLAGGRETQYF.

This chain joins TRBV19 and TRBJ2-7; D is possibly TRBD2 (6 bases). The CDR3 is made up of 16 amino acids. Trimming pared 2 bases from V and 5 bases from J, leaving 19 bases between. Germline loops: CDR1 LNHDA, CDR2 SQIVND (reference sequence). Written as DNA, the CDR3 is TGTGCCAGTAGTATAAGGGGAGGAGTTAACTACAACGAGCAGTACTTC. It specifies CASSIRGGVNYNEQYF.

This clone was seen a single time. This chain links TRBV19 with TRBJ2-3, with D perhaps matching TRBD2 (7 bases). With 1 base removed from V and 2 bases from J, the gap between germline ends came to 10 bases. The germline CDR1 and CDR2 sequences are LNHDA and SQIVND (reference sequence). The CDR3 has 15 amino acids. The CDR3 nucleotides are TGTGCCAGTAGTATAGTACGGGGGGCCACAGATACGCAGTATTTT. It is translated as CASSIVRGATDTQYF.

V and J are TRBV4-3 and TRBJ1-2, with a possible D match to TRBD1 (5 bases). Germline CDR1 is LGHNA and CDR2 is YSLEER. Deletions cut 0 bases from V and 4 bases from J, with 12 bases between. There are 15 residues in the CDR3. The CDR3 bases are TGCGCCAGCAGCCAAGATGGAGGGGTCGGCTATGGCTACACCTTC. It encodes CASSQDGGVGYGYTF.

The J gene is TRBJ2-1, the V gene TRBV5-1; the match to TRBD2 covers 9 bases. The CDR3 contains 15 residues. Germline lookup yields CDR1 SGHRS and CDR2 YFSETQ. V shed 1 base, J shed 6 bases, and the junction held 5 bases outside the gene matches. The CDR3 here is CASSLLAGDFNEQFF. The CDR3 nucleotides read TGCGCCAGCAGCTTGTTAGCGGGGGACTTCAATGAGCAGTTCTTC. The full variable domain, its missing parts supplied by reference TRBV5-1 and TRBJ2-1, is KAGVTQTPRYLIKTRGQQVTLSCSPISGHRSVSWYQQTPGQGLQFLFEYFSETQRNKGNFPGRFSGRQFSNSRSEMNVSTLELGDSALYLCASSLLAGDFNEQFFGPGTRLTVL.

The chain is built from TRBV5-3 and TRBJ2-5; 8 bases align to TRBD1. The J call may be incorrect, as the DNA end agrees better with TRBJ2-7. TRBV5-3 is assigned to the ORF class and has an uncertain function. The CDR3 length is 15 residues. The CDR3 protein is CARRLEFRGLYEQYF. For the CDR3, the DNA is TGTGCCAGAAGACTTGAATTCAGGGGGCTCTACGAGCAGTACTTC.

CDR3 sequence reads: CASSSLSGTSPSTDTQYF. The CDR3 DNA reads as TGTGCCAGCAGCTCATTGAGTGGGACTAGCCCCAGCACAGATACGCAGTATTTT. The gene calls are TRBV4-2 and TRBJ2-3, with 9 bases that match TRBD2. The CDR3 extends over 18 amino acids. V shed 5 bases and J 0 bases; nucleotides not matched to a gene: 12. Germline V CDR1 and CDR2: LGHNA, YNFKEQ.

CDR3 amino acids: CAGRGSGANVLTF. The CDR3, as DNA: TGTGCCGGCCGGGGCTCTGGGGCCAACGTCCTGACTTTC. The V and J genes are TRBV7-9 and TRBJ2-6; D is perhaps TRBD2 (5 bases). This CDR3 region has 13 residues. The V gene's germline CDR1 is SEHNR and CDR2 FQNEAQ (reference sequence). The ends were cut back, 11 bases at V and 0 bases at J, with 8 bases in the middle.

This clone was detected only once. This chain links TRBV7-3 with TRBJ2-1; 15 bases line up with TRBD2. V gave up 2 bases and J gave up 10 bases; unmatched junction bases: 3. This CDR3 region has 15 residues. From germline, CDR1 is SGHTA and CDR2 FQGTGA. CDR3 in amino acids: CASSLVGTSGGEQFF. The CDR3 DNA is TGTGCCAGCAGCTTAGTTGGGACTAGCGGGGGGGAGCAGTTCTTC.

This chain connects TRBV9 to TRBJ2-3, with 7 bases lining up with TRBD1. V lost 3 bases to trimming and J lost 0 bases; unmatched junction nucleotides: 4. CDR1 and CDR2 from the germline V gene are SGDLS and YYNGEE. The CDR3 extends over 15 amino acids. CDR3 coding DNA: TGTGCCAGCAGCGCTCCGACAGGGAGCACAGATACGCAGTATTTT. Amino acids: CASSAPTGSTDTQYF.

The CDR3 DNA is TGCGCCAGCAGCCCTGGGGTAGCGGGGGCACGGGATACGCAGTATTTT. Residues: CASSPGVAGARDTQYF. This sequence joins TRBV5-1 and TRBJ2-3, with 9 bases lining up with TRBD2. CDR3 length equals 16 residues. Germline lookup yields CDR1 SGHRS and CDR2 YFSETQ. The trim removed 4 bases at V and 6 bases at J, leaving 12 bases unmatched.

The V gene is TRBV28, the J gene TRBJ2-1; 11 bases map to TRBD2. This CDR3 spans 15 amino acids. J was trimmed by 6 bases and V by 6 bases; bases with no gene match: 7. CDR1 is MDHEN and CDR2 is SYDVKM in the germline V gene. The CDR3 DNA is TGTGCCAGCAGCCGTAGCGGGAGGGCCATCAATGAGCAGTTCTTC. This translates into CASSRSGRAINEQFF. The full variable domain, rest sourced from reference TRBV28 and TRBJ2-1, is DVKVTQSSRYLVKRTGEKVFLECVQDMDHENMFWYRQDPGLGLRLIYFSYDVKMKEKGDIPEGYSVSREKKERFSLILESASTNQTSMYLCASSRSGRAINEQFFGPGTRLTVL.

The chain joins TRBV2 to TRBJ1-1; the D gene is possibly TRBD1 (6 bases). The CDR3 has 14 amino acids. V was trimmed by 2 bases and J by 4 bases, leaving 11 bases between them. Germline assignment: CDR1 SNHLY and CDR2 FYNNEI. The CDR3 sequence is CASSETGRSTEAFF. In DNA form, the CDR3 reads TGTGCCAGCAGTGAAACAGGGCGAAGCACTGAAGCTTTCTTT.

This clone was found a few times. The genes are TRBV7-2 and TRBJ2-7; the D gene is possibly TRBD2 (6 bases). Germline CDR1 SGHTA, CDR2 FQGNSA. This CDR3 spans 14 amino acids. Between the trimmed V and J ends, which lost 5 bases and 7 bases, there was a span of 18 bases. CDR3 protein: CASSPSVPAGEQYF. In nucleotides, the CDR3 is TGTGCCAGCAGCCCATCGGTCCCAGCGGGTGAGCAGTACTTC.

J is TRBJ2-7 and V is TRBV5-1; TRBD2 is a possible D gene (6 bases). V was pared by 0 bases and J by 6 bases, with 13 bases between. Germline CDR1 and CDR2: SGHRS and YFSETQ. This CDR3 region has 14 residues. CDR3 nucleotides: TGCGCCAGCAGCTTGGGTGATCGGGGGTGCGAGCAGTACTTC. Its translation is CASSLGDRGCEQYF.

The chain couples TRBV27 to TRBJ2-7; no firm D call. Germline assignment: CDR1 MNHEY and CDR2 SMNVEV (reference sequence). Deletions cut 3 bases from V and 6 bases from J, with 12 bases between. The CDR3 has 13 amino acids. The CDR3 coding sequence is TGTGCCAGCAGTTTTAGGCGTCAGGCCGAGCAGTACTTC. It translates to CASSFRRQAEQYF.

The V call is TRBV19, the J call TRBJ2-1, with 8 bases lining up with TRBD1. Germline values: CDR1 LNHDA, CDR2 SQIVND (reference sequence). The CDR3 covers 14 residues. J was trimmed by 7 bases and V by 11 bases; bases with no gene match: 13. The CDR3 nucleotides are TGTGCCGGATGCATCCGGGACAGGCTAAATGAGCAGTTCTTC. It yields the protein CAGCIRDRLNEQFF.